This is a list of T cell receptor beta chains from one sample in a study of identical twins. TCRdb processed the 5' RACE reads anew with MiXCR; each CDR3 protein has one entry. Among about 470,000 distinct CDR3 sequences listed, 20% to 25% were seen once. These data are also associated with another study on T cells expressing NK-cell markers.

The sequencing input was CD4+ T cells sorted from blood. These receptors all come from a woman aged 18-35 years in good health. Each CDR3 is given with its conserved first and last residue. A D gene is named only where the DNA matches it firmly. For some rows the clone size is stated as once, few or many, or as a class when expanded; others skip it.

TRBV11-2	TRBJ2-1	TRBD2	.	CASSAGLAAHNEQFF	TGTGCCAGCAGCGCGGGACTAGCAGCGCACAATGAGCAGTTCTTC
TRBV2	TRBJ2-1	TRBD2	few	CASRGGLAVSNEQFF	TGTGCCAGCAGGGGGGGACTAGCGGTATCCAATGAGCAGTTCTTC
TRBV12-3/TRBV12-4	TRBJ1-2	.	few	CASSLQTGGGYTF	TGTGCCAGCAGCCTTCAGACAGGCGGCGGCTACACCTTC
TRBV5-4	TRBJ2-7	.	.	CASSQTRDLPSYF	TGTGCCAGCAGCCAGACCCGGGACCTTCCTTCCTACTTC
TRBV12-3/TRBV12-4	TRBJ2-1	.	few	CASSYSYNEQFF	TGTGCCAGCAGTTACTCCTACAATGAGCAGTTCTTC
TRBV20-1	TRBJ2-2	.	.	CSARRGASGELFF	TGCAGTGCTAGACGGGGGGCAAGCGGGGAGCTGTTTTTT
TRBV6-1	TRBJ2-1	.	.	CASSPGPRARKLEQFF	TGTGCCAGCAGTCCGGGGCCTAGAGCAAGGAAGCTTGAGCAGTTCTTC
TRBV20-1	TRBJ2-7	.	few	CSASFGGAYEQYF	TGCAGTGCTAGTTTTGGCGGGGCCTACGAGCAGTACTTC
TRBV24-1	TRBJ2-2	TRBD2	.	CATSESGRASGELFF	TGTGCCACCAGTGAATCCGGGAGGGCCTCCGGGGAGCTGTTTTTT
TRBV12-3/TRBV12-4	TRBJ2-3	TRBD2	few	CASSSRETSGIDTQYF	TGTGCCAGCAGTTCGAGGGAGACTAGCGGGATAGATACGCAGTATTTT
TRBV19	TRBJ2-3	.	.	CASSIGQGHTDTQYF	TGTGCCAGTAGTATAGGTCAGGGCCACACAGATACGCAGTATTTT
TRBV3-1	TRBJ1-5	.	.	CASSRSVLGNQPQHF	TGTGCCAGCAGCCGGTCAGTCCTCGGCAATCAGCCCCAGCATTTT
TRBV7-2	TRBJ2-1	.	few	CASSLFPLAIDNEQFF	TGTGCCAGCAGCTTATTCCCGCTAGCTATCGACAATGAGCAGTTCTTC
TRBV14	TRBJ2-3	.	.	CASSQDSGPQYF	TGTGCCAGCAGCCAAGATTCGGGACCGCAGTATTTT
TRBV7-9	TRBJ2-1	.	.	CASSPGLGVNEQFF	TGTGCCAGCAGCCCCGGTTTAGGAGTCAATGAGCAGTTCTTC
TRBV11-3	TRBJ2-1	.	.	CASSLSGTPPEQFF	TGTGCCAGCAGCTTGTCCGGGACTCCCCCCGAGCAGTTCTTC
TRBV5-8	TRBJ2-1	TRBD2	few	CASSLALTSGGINEQFF	TGTGCCAGCAGCTTGGCCCTCACTAGCGGGGGGATTAATGAGCAGTTCTTC
TRBV20-1	TRBJ2-1	.	.	CSASRSSYNEQFF	TGCAGTGCTAGCCGGAGCTCCTACAATGAGCAGTTCTTC
TRBV5-4	TRBJ2-1	.	.	CASSYPPSEQFF	TGTGCCAGCAGCTACCCTCCCTCGGAGCAGTTCTTC
TRBV9	TRBJ2-7	.	.	CASSVVTARSYEQYF	TGTGCCAGCAGCGTAGTTACAGCCCGATCCTACGAGCAGTACTTC
TRBV7-3	TRBJ2-1	.	.	CASSKSGASYNEQFF	TGTGCCAGCAGCAAGTCGGGGGCCTCCTACAATGAGCAGTTCTTC
TRBV10-3	TRBJ2-7	.	.	CAISESRQGTYEQYF	TGTGCCATCAGTGAGTCGAGGCAGGGGACCTACGAGCAGTACTTC
TRBV4-3	TRBJ2-5	.	.	CASSQGGARGETQYF	TGCGCCAGCAGCCAAGGGGGGGCCCGGGGGGAGACCCAGTACTTC
TRBV20-1	TRBJ1-6	TRBD1	.	CSAPDRGGSPLHF	TGCAGTGCTCCGGACAGGGGTGGATCACCCCTCCACTTT
TRBV20-1	TRBJ1-1	.	.	CSARGGSDPEAFF	TGCAGTGCTAGGGGGGGCTCTGACCCTGAAGCTTTCTTT
TRBV12-3/TRBV12-4	TRBJ2-1	TRBD2	few	CASSSPSGGPINEQFF	TGTGCCAGCAGCTCTCCTAGCGGGGGGCCCATCAATGAGCAGTTCTTC
TRBV15	TRBJ2-3	.	few	CATSRDGAARTDTQYF	TGTGCCACCAGCAGAGATGGGGCAGCCCGCACAGATACGCAGTATTTT
TRBV7-8	TRBJ2-3	.	few	CASSRHGDTQYF	TGTGCCAGCAGCCGCCACGGAGATACGCAGTATTTT
TRBV29-1	TRBJ2-1	.	.	CSVEYLYNEQFF	TGCAGCGTTGAGTATCTCTACAATGAGCAGTTCTTC
TRBV20-1	TRBJ1-5	.	few	CSACEYVSQPQHF	TGCAGTGCTTGTGAGTACGTTTCTCAGCCCCAGCATTTT
TRBV5-1	TRBJ2-2	TRBD2	.	CASSPGLDTGELFF	TGCGCCAGCAGCCCGGGACTAGACACCGGGGAGCTGTTTTTT
TRBV12-3/TRBV12-4	TRBJ1-1	.	many	CASSLNLGFNTEAFF	TGTGCCAGCAGCCTGAATCTGGGGTTTAACACTGAAGCTTTCTTT
TRBV12-5	TRBJ1-6	.	few	CASGLPSNSPLHF	TGTGCTAGTGGTTTGCCTTCGAATTCACCCCTCCACTTT
TRBV5-1	TRBJ2-1	TRBD2	.	CASSKGTSGGRNEQFF	TGCGCCAGCAGCAAGGGGACTAGCGGGGGTCGTAATGAGCAGTTCTTC
TRBV20-1	TRBJ2-3	.	.	CSASYLGRGTDTQYF	TGCAGTGCTAGTTACTTAGGGCGCGGCACAGATACGCAGTATTTT
TRBV28	TRBJ1-1	.	.	CAVLRGSPGTEAFF	TGTGCCGTCCTTAGGGGATCCCCCGGCACTGAAGCTTTCTTT